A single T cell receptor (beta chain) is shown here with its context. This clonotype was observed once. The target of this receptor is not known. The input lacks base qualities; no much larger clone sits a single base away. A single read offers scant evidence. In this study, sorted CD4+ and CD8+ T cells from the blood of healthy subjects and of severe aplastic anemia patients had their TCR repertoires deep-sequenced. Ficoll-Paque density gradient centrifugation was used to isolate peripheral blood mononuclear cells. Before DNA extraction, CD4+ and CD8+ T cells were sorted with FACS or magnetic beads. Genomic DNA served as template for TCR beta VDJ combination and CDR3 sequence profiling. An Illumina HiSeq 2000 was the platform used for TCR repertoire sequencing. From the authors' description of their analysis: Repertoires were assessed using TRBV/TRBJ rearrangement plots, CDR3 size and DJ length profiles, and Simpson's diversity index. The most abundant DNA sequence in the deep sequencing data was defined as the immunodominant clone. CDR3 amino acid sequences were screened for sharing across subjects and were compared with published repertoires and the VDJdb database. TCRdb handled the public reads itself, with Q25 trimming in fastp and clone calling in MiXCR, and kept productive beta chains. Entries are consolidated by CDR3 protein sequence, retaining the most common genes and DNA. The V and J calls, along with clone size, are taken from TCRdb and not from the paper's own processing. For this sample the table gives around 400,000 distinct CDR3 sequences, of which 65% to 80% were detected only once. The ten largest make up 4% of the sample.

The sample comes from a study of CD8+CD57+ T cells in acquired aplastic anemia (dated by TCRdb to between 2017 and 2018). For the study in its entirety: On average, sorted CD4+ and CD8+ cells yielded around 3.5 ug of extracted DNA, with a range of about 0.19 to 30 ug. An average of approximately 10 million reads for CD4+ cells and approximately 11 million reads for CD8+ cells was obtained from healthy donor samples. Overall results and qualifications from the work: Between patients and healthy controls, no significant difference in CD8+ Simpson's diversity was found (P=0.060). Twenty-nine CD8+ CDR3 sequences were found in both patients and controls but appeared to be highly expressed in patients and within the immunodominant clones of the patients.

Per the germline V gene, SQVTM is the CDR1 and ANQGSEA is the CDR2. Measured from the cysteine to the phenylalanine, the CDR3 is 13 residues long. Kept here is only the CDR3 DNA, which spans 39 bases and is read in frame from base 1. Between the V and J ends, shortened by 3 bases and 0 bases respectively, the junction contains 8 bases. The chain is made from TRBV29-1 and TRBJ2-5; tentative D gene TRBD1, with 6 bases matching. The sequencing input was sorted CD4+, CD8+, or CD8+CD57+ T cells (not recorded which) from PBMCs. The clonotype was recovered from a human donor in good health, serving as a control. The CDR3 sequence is CSVDAGDQETQYF. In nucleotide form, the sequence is TGCAGCGTTGACGCAGGGGACCAAGAGACCCAGTACTTC.